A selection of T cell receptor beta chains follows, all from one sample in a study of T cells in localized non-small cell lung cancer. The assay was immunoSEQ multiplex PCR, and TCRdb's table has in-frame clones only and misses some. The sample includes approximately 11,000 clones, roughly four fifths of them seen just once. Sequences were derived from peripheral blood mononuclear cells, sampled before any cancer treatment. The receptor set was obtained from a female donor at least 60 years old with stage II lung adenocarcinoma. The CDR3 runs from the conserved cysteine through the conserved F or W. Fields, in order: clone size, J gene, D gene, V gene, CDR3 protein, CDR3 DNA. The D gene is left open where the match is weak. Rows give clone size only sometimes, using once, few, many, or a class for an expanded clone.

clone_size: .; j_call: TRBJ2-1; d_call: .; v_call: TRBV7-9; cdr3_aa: CASSLRASVYNEQFF; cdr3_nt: TGTGCCAGCAGCTTAAGGGCTAGCGTATACAATGAGCAGTTCTTC
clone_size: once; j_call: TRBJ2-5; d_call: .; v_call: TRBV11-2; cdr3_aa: CASSPRTVGQETQYF; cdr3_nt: TGTGCCAGCAGCCCACGGACGGTCGGCCAAGAGACCCAGTACTTC
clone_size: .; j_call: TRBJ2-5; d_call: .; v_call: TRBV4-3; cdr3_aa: CASSQIHSGRETQYF; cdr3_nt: TGCGCCAGCAGTCAAATCCACTCAGGGCGAGAGACCCAGTACTTC
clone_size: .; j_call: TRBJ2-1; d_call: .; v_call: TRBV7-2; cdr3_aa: CASSPRYNEQFF; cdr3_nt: TGTGCCAGCAGCCCCCGTTACAATGAGCAGTTCTTC
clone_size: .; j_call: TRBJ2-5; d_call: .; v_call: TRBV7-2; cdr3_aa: CASNAGAQETQYF; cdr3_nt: TGTGCCAGCAACGCGGGGGCCCAAGAGACCCAGTACTTC
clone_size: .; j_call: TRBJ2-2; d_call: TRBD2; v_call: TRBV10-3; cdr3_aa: CAVGGLAGGTGTGELFF; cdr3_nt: TGTGCCGTCGGGGGACTAGCGGGAGGGACCGGCACCGGGGAGCTGTTTTTT
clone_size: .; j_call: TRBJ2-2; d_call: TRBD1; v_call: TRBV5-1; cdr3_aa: CASQDRSNTGELFF; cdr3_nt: TGCGCCAGCCAGGACAGGTCGAACACCGGGGAGCTGTTTTTT
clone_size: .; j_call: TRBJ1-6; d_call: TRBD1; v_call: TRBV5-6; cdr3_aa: CASSLVQGDNSPLHF; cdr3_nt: TGTGCCAGCAGCTTGGTACAGGGGGACAATTCACCCCTCCACTTT
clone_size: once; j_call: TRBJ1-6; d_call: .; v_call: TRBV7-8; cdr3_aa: CASSLTGSNSPLHF; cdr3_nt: TGTGCCAGCAGCTTGACGGGGTCGAATTCACCCCTCCACTTT
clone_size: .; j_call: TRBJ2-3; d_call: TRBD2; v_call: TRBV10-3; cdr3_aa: CAISDGELAGTDTQYF; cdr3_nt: TGTGCCATCAGTGACGGGGAGCTAGCGGGCACAGATACGCAGTATTTT
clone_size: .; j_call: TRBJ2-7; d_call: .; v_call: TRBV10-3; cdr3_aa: CAISGQLAYEQYF; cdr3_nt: TGTGCCATCAGTGGACAGCTTGCCTACGAGCAGTACTTC
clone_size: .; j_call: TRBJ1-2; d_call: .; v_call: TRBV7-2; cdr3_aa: CASSFEGRGYTF; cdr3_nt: TGTGCCAGCAGCTTTGAGGGGCGAGGCTACACCTTC
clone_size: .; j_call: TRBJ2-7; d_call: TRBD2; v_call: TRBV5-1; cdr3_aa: CASSLGTSGRIYEQYF; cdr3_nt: TGCGCCAGCAGCTTGGGGACTAGCGGGAGAATCTACGAGCAGTACTTC
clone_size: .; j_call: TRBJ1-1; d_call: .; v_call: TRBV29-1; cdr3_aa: CSVDGQSNTEAFF; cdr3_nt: TGCAGCGTTGACGGGCAGTCTAACACTGAAGCTTTCTTT
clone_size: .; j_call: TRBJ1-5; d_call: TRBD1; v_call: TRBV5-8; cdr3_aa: CASSPEGGQGRYQAQHF; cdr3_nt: TGTGCCAGCAGCCCGGAAGGGGGACAGGGTCGCTATCAGGCCCAGCATTTT
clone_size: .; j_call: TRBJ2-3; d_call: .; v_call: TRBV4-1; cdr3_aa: CASSPKQGSADTQYF; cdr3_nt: TGCGCCAGCAGCCCCAAGCAGGGAAGCGCAGATACGCAGTATTTT
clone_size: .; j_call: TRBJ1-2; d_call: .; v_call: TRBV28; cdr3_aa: CASSLDNYGYTF; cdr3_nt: TGTGCCAGCAGTTTAGACAACTATGGCTACACCTTC
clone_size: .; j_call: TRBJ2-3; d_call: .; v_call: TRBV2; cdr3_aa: CASSNPDTQYF; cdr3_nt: TGTGCCAGCAGTAACCCAGATACGCAGTATTTT
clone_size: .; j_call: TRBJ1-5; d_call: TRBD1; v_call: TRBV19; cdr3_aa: CASSIKDRGISKQPQHF; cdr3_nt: TGTGCCAGTAGTATTAAAGACAGGGGGATCAGTAAACAGCCCCAGCATTTT
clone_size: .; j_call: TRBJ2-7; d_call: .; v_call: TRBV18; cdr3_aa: CASSPRAAYEQYF; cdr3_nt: TGTGCCAGCTCACCCCGGGCCGCCTACGAGCAGTACTTC
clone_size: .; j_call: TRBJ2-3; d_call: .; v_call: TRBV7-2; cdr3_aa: CASSPFSADTQYF; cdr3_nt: TGTGCCAGCAGCCCCTTTAGCGCAGATACGCAGTATTTT
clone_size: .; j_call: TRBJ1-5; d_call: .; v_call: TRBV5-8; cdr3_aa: CASSLWRVSGIRGNQPQHF; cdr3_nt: TGTGCCAGCAGCTTGTGGAGGGTCTCAGGGATCAGGGGCAATCAGCCCCAGCATTTT
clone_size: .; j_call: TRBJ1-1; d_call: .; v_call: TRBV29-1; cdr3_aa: CSALRDYAEAFF; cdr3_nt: TGCAGCGCTCTAAGGGATTACGCTGAAGCTTTCTTT
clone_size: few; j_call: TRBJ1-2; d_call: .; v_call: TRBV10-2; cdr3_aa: CASGQNYGYTF; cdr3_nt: TGCGCCAGCGGACAGAATTATGGCTACACCTTC
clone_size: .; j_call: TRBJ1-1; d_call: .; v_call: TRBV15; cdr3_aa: CATRARTEAFF; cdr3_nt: TGTGCCACCAGAGCCCGCACTGAAGCTTTCTTT
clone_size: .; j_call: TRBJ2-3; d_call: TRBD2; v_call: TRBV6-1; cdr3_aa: CASSVLAGGGGDTQYF; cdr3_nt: TGTGCCAGCAGTGTATTAGCGGGAGGAGGGGGAGATACGCAGTATTTT
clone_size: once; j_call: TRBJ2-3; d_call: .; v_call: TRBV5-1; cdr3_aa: CASSLVEEGTDTQYF; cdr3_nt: TGCGCCAGCAGCTTGGTGGAGGAGGGCACAGATACGCAGTATTTT
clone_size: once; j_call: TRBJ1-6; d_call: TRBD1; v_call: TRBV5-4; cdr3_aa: CASSQGGTGVSPLHF; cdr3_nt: TGTGCCAGCAGCCAGGGGGGGACAGGGGTTTCACCCCTCCACTTT
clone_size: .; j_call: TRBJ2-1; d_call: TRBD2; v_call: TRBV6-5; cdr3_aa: CASRTLAGGHNEQFF; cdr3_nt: TGTGCCAGCAGAACACTAGCGGGGGGCCACAATGAGCAGTTCTTC
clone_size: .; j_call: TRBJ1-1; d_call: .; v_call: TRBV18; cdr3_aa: CASSPQRDTNTEAFF; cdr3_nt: TGTGCCAGCTCACCACAGAGGGATACGAACACTGAAGCTTTCTTT
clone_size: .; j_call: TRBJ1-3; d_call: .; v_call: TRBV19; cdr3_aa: CASRHTGTSGNTIYF; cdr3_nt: TGTGCCAGTAGGCACACAGGGACTTCTGGAAACACCATATATTTT
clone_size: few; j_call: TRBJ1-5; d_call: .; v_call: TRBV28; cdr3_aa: CASRQPTGSGNQPQHF; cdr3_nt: TGTGCCAGCAGGCAACCAACGGGGTCCGGCAATCAGCCCCAGCATTTT
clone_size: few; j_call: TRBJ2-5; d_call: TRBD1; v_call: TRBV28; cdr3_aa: CASSPPVQGVSETQYF; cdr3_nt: TGTGCCAGCAGTCCCCCGGTGCAGGGGGTGAGCGAGACCCAGTACTTC
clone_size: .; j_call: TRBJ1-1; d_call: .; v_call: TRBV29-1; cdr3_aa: CSVSGGWGMNTEAFF; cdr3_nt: TGCAGCGTTAGTGGAGGTTGGGGAATGAACACTGAAGCTTTCTTT
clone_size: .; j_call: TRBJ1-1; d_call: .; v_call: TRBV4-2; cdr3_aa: CASSQDHLRQGDTEAFF; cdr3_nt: TGTGCCAGCAGCCAAGATCATCTTAGACAAGGGGACACTGAAGCTTTCTTT
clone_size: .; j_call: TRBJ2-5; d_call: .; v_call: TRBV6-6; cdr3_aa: CASSHQDQETQYF; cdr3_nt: TGTGCCAGCAGCCACCAAGACCAAGAGACCCAGTACTTC
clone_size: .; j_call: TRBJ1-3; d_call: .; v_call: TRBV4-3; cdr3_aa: CASSQDPTSGNTIYF; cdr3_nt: TGCGCCAGCAGCCAAGATCCGACGTCTGGAAACACCATATATTTT